Each of the 17 T cell receptor beta chains below was sequenced from the same sample in a study of T cell repertoires in cytomegalovirus infection. TCRdb re-derived calls from the reads in MiXCR, one entry per CDR3 protein. The sample lists 200,000 to 300,000 distinct CDR3 sequences, roughly an eighth seen once, with roughly 9.7% in the top ten. Sample: PBMCs. Receptors were obtained from a human donor in good health (CMV status not recorded). Some clones in this sample may be carry-over from other donors' samples.

The sample holds many counts of this clonotype. The CDR3: CASSLKTSGVSSTDTQYF. For the CDR3, the DNA is TGCGCCAGCAGCCTCAAGACTAGCGGGGTTTCTAGCACAGATACGCAGTATTTT. J is TRBJ2-3 and V is TRBV5-1, with TRBD2 matching 11 bases. Germline CDR1 reads SGHRS; CDR2 reads YFSETQ. The V and J ends lost 4 bases and 0 bases, in that order; junction bases with no gene match: 10. The CDR3 runs 18 residues. Full variable domain (outside the CDR3, taken from reference TRBV5-1 and TRBJ2-3): KAGVTQTPRYLIKTRGQQVTLSCSPISGHRSVSWYQQTPGQGLQFLFEYFSETQRNKGNFPGRFSGRQFSNSRSEMNVSTLELGDSALYLCASSLKTSGVSSTDTQYFGPGTRLTVL.

This clonotype occurred once. The J gene is TRBJ2-2, the V gene TRBV6-6; tentatively, D is TRBD1 or TRBD2 (5 bases each). The CDR3 is 12 amino acids. The V end lost 4 bases, the J end lost 9 bases, and 9 bases lay between the germline ends. Germline values: CDR1 MNHNY, CDR2 SVGAGI (reference sequence). The CDR3 protein is CASSLGTRELFF. Here the CDR3 DNA reads TGTGCCAGCAGTTTGGGGACCAGGGAGCTGTTTTTT.

The chain joins TRBV29-1 to TRBJ1-5; 12 positions agree with TRBD1. Germline loops: CDR1 SQVTM, CDR2 ANQGSEA. Trimming removed 5 bases from V and 6 bases from J; junction bases left unmatched: 5. This CDR3 has 14 amino acids. The CDR3, as DNA: TGCAGCGTTTCCGGGACAGGGGGCTTTCAGCCCCAGCATTTT. Protein sequence: CSVSGTGGFQPQHF.

Many counts were recorded for this clonotype. The gene calls are TRBV7-2 and TRBJ2-1; TRBD1 might be the D (6 bases). Germline CDR1 reads SGHTA; CDR2 reads FQGNSA. The V end lost 5 bases, the J end lost 8 bases, and 16 bases lay between the germline ends. The CDR3 has 14 residues. CDR3 DNA: TGTGCCAGCAGCGGGGCGGGCAGGGGCTATGAGCAGTTCTTC. Residues: CASSGAGRGYEQFF.

The chain carries TRBV29-1 and TRBJ2-7; 8 bases agree with TRBD1. The CDR3 loop spans 13 amino acids. Germline loops: CDR1 SQVTM, CDR2 ANQGSEA. With V trimmed by 5 bases and J by 6 bases, 9 bases remained unmatched. CDR3 amino acids: CSVFQGAPGEQYF. In DNA, the CDR3 is TGCAGCGTTTTCCAGGGGGCGCCGGGCGAGCAGTACTTC.

This clonotype was counted between two and nine times. V usage is TRBV20-1 and J usage is TRBJ2-7; maybe TRBD2 (5 bases). The V and J ends lost 0 bases and 7 bases respectively, with 16 bases between them. Germline values: CDR1 DFQATT, CDR2 SNEGSKA (reference sequence). The length of the CDR3 is 14 residues. This CDR3 is CSAREGGGLGEQYF. CDR3 bases: TGCAGTGCTAGAGAAGGTGGCGGGCTGGGAGAGCAGTACTTC.

The chain couples TRBV7-6 to TRBJ2-2, with TRBD2 matching 8 bases. The V gene's germline CDR1 is SGHVS and CDR2 FNYEAQ. Trimming cost V 3 bases and J 4 bases; bases outside gene matches: 7. CDR3 length equals 16 residues. CDR3 bases: TGTGCCAGCAGCTTTTCAGCGGGAGCGGTCACCGGGGAGCTGTTTTTT. It codes for CASSFSAGAVTGELFF.

Points on this clonotype: A much larger clone lies one base from this, so it may be a read error. Likely a read error: the CDR3 ends without its conserved phenylalanine or tryptophan. The chain combines TRBV6-2 or TRBV6-3 with TRBJ2-7; D gene ambiguous. The CDR3 extends over 12 amino acids. V lost 6 bases, J lost 3 bases, and 9 bases lay in between. Germline loops: CDR1 MNHEY, CDR2 SVGEGT. The chain's CDR3 is CASRITNYEQYL. For the CDR3, the DNA is TGTGCCAGCAGAATTACGAACTACGAGCAGTACTTA.

The sample holds a few counts of this clonotype. The chain has TRBV4-1 and TRBJ2-7; 7 bases map to TRBD2. This CDR3 spans 18 amino acids. The germline gives CDR1 MGHRA, CDR2 YSYEKL. After removal of 2 bases from V and 0 bases from J, the junction contained 13 bases not matched to a gene. In DNA, the CDR3 is TGCGCCAGCAGCCAAACCTGGGACCGCGGGGGAAGCTCCTACGAGCAGTACTTC. Translated, it gives CASSQTWDRGGSSYEQYF.

At least ten counts were recorded for this clonotype. The rearrangement uses TRBV27 and TRBJ1-6; D is unresolved. The CDR3 spans 15 residues. The germline CDR1 and CDR2 sequences are MNHEY and SMNVEV (reference sequence). V was pared by 2 bases and J by 7 bases, with 12 bases between. DNA of the CDR3: TGTGCCAGCAGTTTACCCGGGCTCGGAAATTCACCCCTCCACTTT. Translation gives CASSLPGLGNSPLHF.

This clonotype was observed at least ten times. The rearrangement links TRBV18 to TRBJ2-3; D not resolved. CDR3 size: 15 residues. Germline CDR1 KGHSH, CDR2 LQKENI. Trimming took off 2 bases at V and 1 base at J, with 10 bases between the two ends. CDR3 sequence reads: CASSPGQVGTDTQYF. The CDR3 DNA follows: TGTGCCAGCTCACCAGGGCAGGTGGGCACAGATACGCAGTATTTT.

The chain links TRBV25-1 to TRBJ1-2, with a weak D call TRBD1 (6 bases). Trimming removed 6 bases from V and 2 bases from J, with 13 bases in between. Germline V CDR1 and CDR2: MGHDK, SYGVNS. The CDR3 extends over 14 amino acids. CDR3 DNA: TGTGCCAGCAGACCAGCAGGGGAAAACTATGGCTACACCTTC. It encodes CASRPAGENYGYTF.

This clonotype was recorded many times. This rearrangement joins TRBV7-3 to TRBJ2-1, with D tentatively TRBD2 (5 bases). Deletions cut 6 bases from V and 5 bases from J, with 17 bases between. The CDR3 has 15 amino acids. From germline, CDR1 is SGHTA and CDR2 FQGTGA. The CDR3 nucleotides are TGTGCCAGCAGTTCGACCGGGGATATGAACAATGAGCAGTTCTTC. It specifies CASSSTGDMNNEQFF. Filled out from reference TRBV7-3 and TRBJ2-1, the complete variable domain reads GAGVSQTPSNKVTEKGKYVELRCDPISGHTALYWYRQSLGQGPEFLIYFQGTGAADDSGLPNDRFFAVRPEGSVSTLKIQRTERGDSAVYLCASSSTGDMNNEQFFGPGTRLTVL.

This clonotype was seen more than once but under ten times. This rearrangement joins TRBV7-6 to TRBJ2-2; weak D call: TRBD1 (6 bases). Germline V gives CDR1 SGHVS, CDR2 FNYEAQ. V was shortened by 2 bases and J by 3 bases, with 7 bases between the two germline ends. There are 14 residues in the CDR3. The CDR3 bases are TGTGCCAGCAGCTTATCAGGGGACACCGGGGAGCTGTTTTTT. Translating gives CASSLSGDTGELFF.

CDR3 residues: CASSQGFYSPLHF. The CDR3 DNA is TGTGCCAGCAGCCAGGGTTTTTATTCACCCCTCCACTTT. The chain has TRBV27 and TRBJ1-6; D possibly corresponds to TRBD1 (5 bases). The germline V gene encodes CDR1 MNHEY and CDR2 SMNVEV (reference sequence). This CDR3 region has 13 residues. V was cut by 6 bases and J by 8 bases, with 11 bases left in between.

V usage is TRBV29-1 and J usage is TRBJ2-3; D is possibly TRBD1 or TRBD2 (5 bases each). This CDR3 region has 16 residues. Germline V lookup: CDR1 SQVTM, CDR2 ANQGSEA. The V and J ends lost 0 bases and 1 base respectively, with 14 bases between them. DNA of the CDR3: TGCAGCGTTGAAGATCATTGGGGGAACGGCACAGATACGCAGTATTTT. This gives the protein CSVEDHWGNGTDTQYF.

This clonotype was observed at least ten times. The chain has TRBV7-3 and TRBJ1-1; no clear D. This CDR3 is 14 amino acids long. With 4 bases removed from V and 4 bases from J, the gap between germline ends came to 13 bases. Germline V CDR1 and CDR2: SGHTA, FQGTGA. CDR3 loop: CASSYEGRLTEAFF. CDR3 DNA: TGTGCCAGCAGCTATGAAGGGCGGCTCACTGAAGCTTTCTTT.